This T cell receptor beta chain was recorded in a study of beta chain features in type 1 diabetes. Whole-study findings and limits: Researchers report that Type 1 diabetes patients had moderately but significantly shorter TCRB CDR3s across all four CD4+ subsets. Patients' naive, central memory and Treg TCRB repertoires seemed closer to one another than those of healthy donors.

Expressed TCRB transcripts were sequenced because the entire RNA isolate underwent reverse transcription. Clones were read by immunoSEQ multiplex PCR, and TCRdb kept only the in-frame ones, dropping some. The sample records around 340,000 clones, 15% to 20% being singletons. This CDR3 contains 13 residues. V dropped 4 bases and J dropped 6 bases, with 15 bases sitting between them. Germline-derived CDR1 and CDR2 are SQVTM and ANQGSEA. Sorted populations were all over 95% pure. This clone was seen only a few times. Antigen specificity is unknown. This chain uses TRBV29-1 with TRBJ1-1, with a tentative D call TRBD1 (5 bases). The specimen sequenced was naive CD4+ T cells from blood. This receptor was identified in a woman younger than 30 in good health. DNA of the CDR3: TGCAGCGTTGCCCCGGGGGGGGTGGCTGAAGCTTTCTTT. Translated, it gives CSVAPGGVAEAFF.